This T cell receptor (beta chain) came from a study of blood T cell repertoires in COVID-19. The V and J ends lost 3 bases and 5 bases respectively, with 10 bases between them. This CDR3 spans 12 amino acids. The germline V gene has CDR1 GTSNPN and CDR2 SVGIG (reference sequence). TCRdb's copy holds only in-frame clones and misses some; the assay was immunoSEQ multiplex PCR. The table has approximately 220,000 clones, about 83% seen once. The sequence derives from a woman aged 40 to 50 who had recovered from COVID-19. Sequenced: PBMCs or T cells enriched from blood (not recorded which). This chain uses TRBV30 with TRBJ1-2; TRBD1 is a possible D gene (6 bases). The CDR3: CAWSRGAYGYTF. The DNA of the CDR3 is TGTGCCTGGAGCCGGGGGGCTTATGGCTACACCTTC.